Listed below are T cell receptor beta chains from one sample, sequenced in a study of cytomegalovirus exposure and HLA in healthy donors. Assay used: immunoSEQ multiplex PCR; TCRdb lists only in-frame clones, some missing. The sample gives under 200,000 clones, more than 70% of which show up once; about 5% is in the top ten. The sequenced sample was PBMCs. The receptors were sampled from a woman aged 50 to 60 in good health and CMV-seropositive. Each CDR3 is given with its conserved first and last residue. Fields, in order: D gene, V gene, clone size, J gene, CDR3 protein, CDR3 DNA. The D gene is left open where the match is weak. A row's size may be missing; if present it is once, few, many or a size class.

>TRBD1|TRBV5-1|.|TRBJ1-1
CASSSMTGVASEAFF
TGCGCCAGCAGCTCAATGACAGGGGTAGCGAGTGAAGCTTTCTTT
>TRBD2|TRBV6-6|.|TRBJ2-5
CASSYTSGSQQETQYF
TGTGCCAGCAGTTACACTAGCGGGAGCCAACAAGAGACCCAGTACTTC
>TRBD2|TRBV7-2|few|TRBJ2-5
CASSLGASGGQETQYF
TGTGCCAGCAGCTTAGGGGCTAGCGGGGGGCAAGAGACCCAGTACTTC
>TRBD2|TRBV4-1|.|TRBJ2-3
CASSPQLAGGPGDTQYF
TGCGCCAGCAGCCCCCAGCTAGCGGGGGGGCCAGGAGATACGCAGTATTTT
>.|TRBV7-3|.|TRBJ2-1
CASRKHGSPNEQFF
TGTGCCAGCAGGAAACATGGTTCGCCCAATGAGCAGTTCTTC
>TRBD2|TRBV19|.|TRBJ2-2
CASRTISTSPFSGELFF
TGTGCCAGTAGAACGATATCGACTAGCCCATTCTCCGGGGAGCTGTTTTTT
>TRBD1|TRBV18|.|TRBJ2-3
CASSPRDRVTDTQYF
TGTGCCAGCTCACCAAGGGACAGGGTTACAGATACGCAGTATTTT
>.|TRBV5-3|.|TRBJ2-5
CARSLGGLRGKETQYF
TGTGCCAGAAGCTTGGGCGGGCTGCGGGGTAAAGAGACCCAGTACTTC
>.|TRBV6-5|.|TRBJ2-3
CASSYSTRITDTQYF
TGTGCCAGCAGTTACTCGACTAGGATCACAGATACGCAGTATTTT
>.|TRBV4-2|once|TRBJ1-3
CASSQLEASGNTIYF
TGTGCCAGCAGCCAGTTAGAGGCCTCTGGAAACACCATATATTTT
>TRBD1|TRBV10-2|.|TRBJ2-7
CASRWGQGVEEQYF
TGCGCCAGCAGGTGGGGACAGGGGGTTGAAGAGCAGTACTTC
>.|TRBV28|.|TRBJ1-2
CASSVSDGYTF
TGTGCCAGCAGCGTATCGGATGGCTACACCTTC
>TRBD1|TRBV5-1|few|TRBJ1-4
CASSLGQGLTNEKLFF
TGCGCCAGCAGCTTAGGACAGGGATTAACTAATGAAAAACTGTTTTTT
>TRBD2|TRBV6-1|.|TRBJ2-1
CASSERRGGLDEQFF
TGTGCCAGCAGTGAAAGGCGGGGGGGCCTTGATGAGCAGTTCTTC
>.|TRBV5-1|.|TRBJ1-3
CASSLDGNGNTIYF
TGCGCCAGCAGCTTGGACGGGAACGGAAACACCATATATTTT
>.|TRBV9|.|TRBJ2-7
CASSVGSTGGYEQYF
TGTGCCAGCAGCGTAGGGAGTACAGGTGGTTACGAGCAGTACTTC
>.|TRBV7-8|.|TRBJ2-7
CASSLRQAPSYEQYF
TGTGCCAGCAGCTTACGACAGGCCCCCTCCTACGAGCAGTACTTC
>.|TRBV7-2|.|TRBJ2-7
CASSLARGLHAYEQYF
TGTGCCAGCAGCTTAGCGCGCGGGCTCCACGCCTACGAGCAGTACTTC
>.|TRBV5-1|.|TRBJ2-3
CASSLAESTDTQYF
TGCGCCAGCAGCTTGGCGGAGAGCACAGATACGCAGTATTTT
>.|TRBV5-4|.|TRBJ2-7
CASSGQGSGPYEQYF
TGTGCCAGCAGCGGGCAGGGTAGTGGCCCCTACGAGCAGTACTTC
>.|TRBV2|.|TRBJ2-1
CALDGTSPIEQFF
TGTGCCCTCGATGGGACATCCCCCATTGAGCAGTTCTTC
>TRBD2|TRBV6-5|few|TRBJ2-1
CASKLAGGYNEQFF
TGTGCCAGCAAGTTAGCGGGAGGCTACAATGAGCAGTTCTTC
>TRBD2|TRBV7-9|.|TRBJ2-1
CASSFINGGADEQFF
TGTGCCAGCAGCTTCATAAACGGGGGGGCGGATGAGCAGTTCTTC